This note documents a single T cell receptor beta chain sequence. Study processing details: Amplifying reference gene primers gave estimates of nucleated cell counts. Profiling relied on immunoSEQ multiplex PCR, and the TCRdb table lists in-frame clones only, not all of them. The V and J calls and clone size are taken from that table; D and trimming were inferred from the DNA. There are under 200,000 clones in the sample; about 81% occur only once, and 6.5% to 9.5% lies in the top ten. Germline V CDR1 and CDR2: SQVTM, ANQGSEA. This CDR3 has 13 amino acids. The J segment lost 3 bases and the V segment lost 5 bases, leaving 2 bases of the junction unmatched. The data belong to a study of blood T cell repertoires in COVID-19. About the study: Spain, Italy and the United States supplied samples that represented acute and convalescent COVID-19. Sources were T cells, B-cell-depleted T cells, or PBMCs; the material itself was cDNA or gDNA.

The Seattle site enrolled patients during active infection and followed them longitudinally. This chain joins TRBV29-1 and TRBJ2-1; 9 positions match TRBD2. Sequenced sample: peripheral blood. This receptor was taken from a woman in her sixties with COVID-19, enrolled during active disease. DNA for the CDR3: TGCAGCGTTTTAGCGGGGGACTACAATGAGCAGTTCTTC. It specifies CSVLAGDYNEQFF.